The clone carrying this T cell receptor (beta chain) was observed a handful of times. Its target is not known. The sample belongs to a study of cytomegalovirus exposure and HLA in healthy donors. Germline CDR1 GTSNPN, CDR2 SVGIG (reference sequence). The V and J ends lost 2 bases and 5 bases, in that order; junction bases with no gene match: 4. CDR3 length equals 13 residues. TCRdb's copy holds only in-frame clones and misses some; the assay was immunoSEQ multiplex PCR. The sample holds roughly 300,000 clones, 87% seen once. Study outcomes and limitations: One later analysis, an examination of the 100 to 150 validation repertoires, found that first-cohort TCR clusters tended to co-occur in them.

The TCR originated in a woman under 40 in good health and CMV-seropositive. The material sequenced was PBMCs. V is TRBV30 and J is TRBJ1-1; 8 bases agree with TRBD1. CDR3 DNA: TGTGCCTGGAGTACCAGGGGGCTGACTGAAGCTTTCTTT. As protein: CAWSTRGLTEAFF.